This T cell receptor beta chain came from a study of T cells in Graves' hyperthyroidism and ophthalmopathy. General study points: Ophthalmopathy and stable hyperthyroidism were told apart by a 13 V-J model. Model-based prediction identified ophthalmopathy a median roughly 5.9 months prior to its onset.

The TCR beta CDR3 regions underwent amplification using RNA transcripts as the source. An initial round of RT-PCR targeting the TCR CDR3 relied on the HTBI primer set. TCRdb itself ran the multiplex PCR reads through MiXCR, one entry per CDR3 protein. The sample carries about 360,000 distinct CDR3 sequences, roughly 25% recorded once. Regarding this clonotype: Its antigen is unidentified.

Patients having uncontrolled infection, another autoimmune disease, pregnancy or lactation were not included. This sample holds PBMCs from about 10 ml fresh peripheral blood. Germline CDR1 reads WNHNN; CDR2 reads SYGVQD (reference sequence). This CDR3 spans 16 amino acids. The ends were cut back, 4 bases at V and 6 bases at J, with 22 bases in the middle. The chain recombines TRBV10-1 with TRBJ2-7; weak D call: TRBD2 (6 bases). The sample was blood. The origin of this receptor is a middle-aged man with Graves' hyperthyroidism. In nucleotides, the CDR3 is TGCGCCAGCAGTGCTTCAAGGACGGGCGGGATTCTCGAGCAGTACTTC. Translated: CASSASRTGGILEQYF.